These T cell receptor beta chains were read from a single sample in a study of vaccination and CD4 T cells after COVID-19. Their cognate antigens are unknown. A single record per CDR3 protein comes from TCRdb applying MiXCR to the PCR reads. This sample has about 10,000 distinct CDR3 sequences, with roughly 47% found just once. The specimen sequenced was CD4+ T cells from blood, cultured in vitro. Every receptor here comes from a human donor who had recovered from COVID-19. CDR3s include the opening cysteine and the closing phenylalanine or tryptophan. The D gene is left open where the match is weak. A row's size may be missing; if present it is once, few, many or a size class.

v_gene	abundance	d_gene	j_gene	CDR3aa	CDR3nt
TRBV7-9	-	-	TRBJ2-5	CASSLGVEATQYF	TGTGCCAGCAGCTTAGGGGTAGAAGCTACCCAGTACTTC
TRBV6-2/TRBV6-3	-	-	TRBJ1-2	CASSYSPGYNYGYTF	TGTGCCAGCAGTTACTCGCCCGGGTACAACTATGGCTACACCTTC
TRBV19	few	TRBD1	TRBJ1-2	CASSIEGTGGYYGYTF	TGTGCCAGTAGTATAGAAGGGACAGGGGGTTATTATGGCTACACCTTC
TRBV4-1	-	-	TRBJ2-4	CASSLLNLAKNIQYF	TGCGCCAGCAGCCTACTAAATCTAGCCAAAAACATTCAGTACTTC
TRBV27	few	-	TRBJ2-3	CASSLLGNRASVIDTQYF	TGTGCCAGCAGTCTCCTCGGAAACCGGGCCTCAGTGATCGATACGCAGTATTTT
TRBV7-2	-	TRBD1	TRBJ2-1	CASSSRDRGPQWENEQFF	TGTGCCAGCAGCTCCCGGGACAGGGGCCCTCAATGGGAAAATGAGCAGTTCTTC
TRBV4-3	few	TRBD1	TRBJ2-7	CASSPDRGYEQYF	TGCGCCAGCAGCCCGGACAGGGGCTACGAGCAGTACTTC
TRBV5-4	-	TRBD1	TRBJ1-2	CASSPVGTGGYGYTF	TGTGCCAGCAGCCCCGTTGGGACAGGGGGCTATGGCTACACCTTC
TRBV6-2/TRBV6-3	-	-	TRBJ2-3	CASSRTVQDTQYF	TGTGCCAGCAGTCGGACAGTTCAAGATACGCAGTATTTT
TRBV5-1	-	TRBD1	TRBJ1-1	CASSPGTGNTEAFF	TGCGCCAGCAGCCCGGGGACAGGGAACACTGAAGCTTTCTTT
TRBV12-3/TRBV12-4	-	TRBD1	TRBJ1-2	CASSWRQGPDGYTF	TGTGCCAGCAGTTGGCGACAGGGTCCCGATGGCTACACCTTC
TRBV20-1	-	TRBD1	TRBJ2-3	CSASPGQGTDTQYF	TGCAGTGCTTCACCGGGACAGGGGACAGATACGCAGTATTTT
TRBV7-9	-	-	TRBJ2-5	CASSHSRDSGETQYF	TGTGCCAGCAGCCACTCCCGGGACTCCGGAGAGACCCAGTACTTC
TRBV20-1	-	-	TRBJ1-6	CSAPDSSYNSPLHF	TGCAGTGCCCCGGATAGCTCCTATAATTCACCCCTCCACTTT
TRBV27	few	TRBD1	TRBJ1-1	CASKDRFTVNTEAFF	TGTGCCAGCAAGGACAGGTTCACCGTGAACACTGAAGCTTTCTTT
TRBV4-1	-	TRBD1	TRBJ1-2	CASSHPGQGSYTF	TGCGCCAGCAGCCACCCGGGACAGGGCTCCTACACCTTC
TRBV20-1	-	-	TRBJ1-3	CSAHVWESSGNTIYF	TGCAGTGCCCACGTGTGGGAAAGCTCTGGAAACACCATATATTTT
TRBV28	few	-	TRBJ1-2	CASNHKTLGGNGYTF	TGTGCCAGCAACCATAAAACGTTAGGGGGTAATGGCTACACCTTC
TRBV5-6	once	-	TRBJ2-5	CASSWGPTTPQETQYF	TGTGCCAGCAGCTGGGGACCGACCACCCCCCAAGAGACCCAGTACTTC
TRBV20-1	few	TRBD1	TRBJ2-2	CSARGQGPGELFF	TGCAGTGCTAGAGGACAGGGGCCCGGGGAGCTGTTTTTT
TRBV20-1	few	-	TRBJ2-3	CSATRGADTQYF	TGCAGTGCTACCCGAGGGGCAGATACGCAGTATTTT
TRBV7-2	-	-	TRBJ2-3	CASSPANSPGTQYF	TGTGCCAGCAGCCCCGCCAATTCCCCGGGTACGCAGTATTTT
TRBV6-1	few	TRBD1	TRBJ2-2	CASSRQGVLFF	TGTGCCAGCAGCCGACAGGGGGTGCTGTTTTTT